Below are 5 T cell receptor beta chains sequenced from a single sample in a study of radiotherapy plus CTLA-4 blockade in lung cancer. Sequencing used immunoSEQ multiplex PCR; TCRdb keeps in-frame clones, though not all of them. The data show tens of thousands of clones, approximately 72% seen once. This specimen was peripheral blood, taken from a patient treated with radiotherapy plus ipilimumab. These receptors were collected from a human donor with non-small cell lung cancer who had stable disease on radiotherapy plus ipilimumab.

The table lists this clone with a count of one. The gene calls are TRBV11-2 and TRBJ2-4; D is undetermined. This CDR3 contains 16 residues. From germline, CDR1 is SGHAT and CDR2 FQNNGV. V lost 0 bases to trimming and J lost 1 base, with 10 bases between them. This CDR3 reads CASSLDGAVAKNIQYF. Here the CDR3 DNA reads TGTGCCAGCAGCTTAGATGGTGCAGTCGCCAAAAACATTCAGTACTTC.

The rearrangement uses TRBV12-5 and TRBJ1-5, with 8 bases lining up with TRBD1. Germline-derived CDR1 and CDR2 are LGHNT and FRNRAP. Unmatched junction bases numbered 9, after V lost 5 bases and J lost 6 bases. The CDR3 runs to 15 residues. The CDR3 region has the DNA TGTGCTAGTGGTCTCGGACAGGGAGAGGGTCAGCCCCAGCATTTT. It is translated as CASGLGQGEGQPQHF.

The V gene is TRBV7-9, the J gene TRBJ2-3; D gene unclear. V lost 3 bases and J lost 6, with 10 bases in between. The germline CDR1 and CDR2 sequences are SEHNR and FQNEAQ (reference sequence). The CDR3 length is 13 residues. CDR3 sequence (DNA): TGTGCCAGCAGCTTTGTAGTCCCCGATACGCAGTATTTT. The encoded protein is CASSFVVPDTQYF.

J is TRBJ1-1 and V is TRBV5-6; 8 nucleotides agree with TRBD1. Germline V gene data show CDR1 as SGHDT and CDR2 as YYEEEE. Trimming removed 4 bases from V and 1 base from J; junction bases left unmatched: 12. The CDR3 sequence is 17 residues long. The CDR3 DNA is TGTGCCAGCAGCCCCCTTCATGAGACAGGGGCGAACACTGAAGCTTTCTTT. This translates into CASSPLHETGANTEAFF.

V is TRBV6-1 and J is TRBJ1-5; no definite D call. This CDR3 comprises 15 residues. The ends were cut back, 7 bases at V and 2 bases at J, with 15 bases in the middle. Germline CDR1 and CDR2: MNHNS and SASEGT. The CDR3 nucleotides read TGTGCCAGCAAAGAGTCGGGGTTACGCAATCAGCCCCAGCATTTT. Translation gives CASKESGLRNQPQHF.